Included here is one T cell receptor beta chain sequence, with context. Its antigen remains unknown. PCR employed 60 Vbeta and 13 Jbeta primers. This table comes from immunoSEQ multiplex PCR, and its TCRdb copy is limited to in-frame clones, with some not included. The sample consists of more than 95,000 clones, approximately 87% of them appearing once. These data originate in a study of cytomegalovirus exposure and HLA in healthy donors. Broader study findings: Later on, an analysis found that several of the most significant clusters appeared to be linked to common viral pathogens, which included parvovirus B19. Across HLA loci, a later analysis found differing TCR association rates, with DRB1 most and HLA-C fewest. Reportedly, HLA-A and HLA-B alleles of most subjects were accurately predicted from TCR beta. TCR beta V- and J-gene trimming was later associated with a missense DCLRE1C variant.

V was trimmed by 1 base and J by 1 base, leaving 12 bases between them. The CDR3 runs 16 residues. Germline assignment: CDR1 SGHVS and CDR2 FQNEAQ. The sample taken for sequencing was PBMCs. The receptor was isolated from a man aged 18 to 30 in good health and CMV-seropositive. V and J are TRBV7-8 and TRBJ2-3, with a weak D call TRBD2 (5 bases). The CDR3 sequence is CASSLGEYRGTDTQYF. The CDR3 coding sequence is TGTGCCAGCAGCTTAGGGGAGTATCGCGGCACAGATACGCAGTATTTT.